A single sample gave rise to the 29 T cell receptor beta chains below, sequenced in a study of a mutant IDH1 vaccine in newly diagnosed glioma. Time point denoted: week 5, during vaccination. A 20-mer mutant IDH1 peptide at 300 ug was injected subcutaneously with topical imiquimod. The data were produced by immunoSEQ multiplex PCR, yet TCRdb's version contains in-frame clones alone and is incomplete. The sample holds approximately 80,000 clones; about 91% are singletons and the top ten take about 0.6%. Their target antigens are unknown. The sequencing here drew on PBMCs, taken from a glioma patient whose treatment included an IDH1 peptide vaccine. Source of these receptors: a woman aged 45-60 years with glioma.

The gene calls are TRBV7-8 and TRBJ2-3; D is uncertain. The CDR3 consists of 16 residues. Germline V gives CDR1 SGHVS, CDR2 FQNEAQ. V shed 0 bases and J shed 4 bases, with 14 bases lying between them. CDR3: CASSLARVLRADTQYF. CDR3 bases: TGTGCCAGCAGCTTAGCGAGAGTGCTCCGGGCAGATACGCAGTATTTT.

This clone was counted a few times. The CDR3 protein is CASSLGTSGIYEQYF. In nucleotides, the CDR3 is TGCGCCAGCAGCCTGGGGACTAGCGGGATCTACGAGCAGTACTTC. The V and J genes are TRBV5-1 and TRBJ2-7; 13 bases map to TRBD2. CDR1 and CDR2 (germline): SGHRS, YFSETQ. This CDR3 comprises 15 residues. J was trimmed by 3 bases and V by 4 bases; bases with no gene match: 4.

This sequence joins TRBV27 and TRBJ2-5, with D perhaps TRBD1 (7 bases). Trimming left V 5 bases short and J 5 bases short, with 21 bases between. Germline V CDR1 and CDR2: MNHEY, SMNVEV (reference sequence). The CDR3 runs 16 residues. CDR3 sequence reads: CASSGDPGGGRETQYF. CDR3 coding DNA: TGTGCCAGCAGTGGGGACCCAGGGGGAGGTCGGGAGACCCAGTACTTC.

V is TRBV9 and J is TRBJ1-2; 7 bases line up with TRBD1. The length of the CDR3 is 15 residues. The V segment lost 0 bases and the J segment 5 bases; nucleotides outside the gene matches: 7. The germline V gene encodes CDR1 SGDLS and CDR2 YYNGEE. The chain's CDR3 is CASSVDDRAIYGYTF. CDR3 DNA sequence: TGTGCCAGCAGCGTAGACGACAGGGCTATTTATGGCTACACCTTC.

V gene TRBV18 combines with J gene TRBJ1-4, with 7 nucleotides matching TRBD1. Trimming took 3 bases from V and 4 from J; bases not matched to a gene: 8. From germline, CDR1 is KGHSH and CDR2 LQKENI. This CDR3 has 16 residues. The CDR3 protein is CASSPIRGYSNEKLFF. CDR3 DNA: TGTGCCAGCTCACCCATCAGGGGGTATAGTAATGAAAAACTGTTTTTT.

This chain uses TRBV27 with TRBJ2-1, with D possibly TRBD2 on 6 matching bases. Per the germline V gene, CDR1 is MNHEY and CDR2 is SMNVEV (reference sequence). V shed 5 bases and J shed 4 bases, with 9 bases lying between them. The CDR3 sequence is 13 residues long. CDR3 DNA sequence: TGTGCCAGCAGTCAGGGACTTTACAATGAGCAGTTCTTC. Translated, it gives CASSQGLYNEQFF.

The chain links TRBV7-9 to TRBJ2-1; 10 positions agree with TRBD2. The CDR3 extends over 19 amino acids. V lost 2 bases to trimming and J lost 0 bases; unmatched junction nucleotides: 10. The germline gives CDR1 SEHNR, CDR2 FQNEAQ (reference sequence). The CDR3 reads CASSLRLAGVPSSYNEQFF. The CDR3 nucleotides read TGTGCCAGCAGCTTACGCCTAGCGGGAGTACCGAGCTCCTACAATGAGCAGTTCTTC.

This clone was observed a single time. In nucleotides, the CDR3 is TGCGCCAGCAGCCCTGGGACTACAGATACGCAGTATTTT. Its protein product is CASSPGTTDTQYF. The chain combines TRBV5-1 with TRBJ2-3, with D maybe TRBD2 (6 bases). Trimming removed 4 bases at V and 3 bases at J, with 9 bases between. The CDR3 sequence is 13 residues long. Germline CDR1 reads SGHRS; CDR2 reads YFSETQ.

The count of this clone is one. This chain joins TRBV30 and TRBJ1-5; perhaps TRBD1 as D (5 bases). V lost 0 bases to trimming and J lost 5 bases, with 8 bases between them. The CDR3 runs to 13 residues. The germline V gene has CDR1 GTSNPN and CDR2 SVGIG (reference sequence). CDR3 region: CAWSVQGDQPQHF. In DNA form, the CDR3 reads TGTGCCTGGAGTGTACAAGGGGATCAGCCCCAGCATTTT.

The CDR3 here is CASSSLGGSSYNEQFF. The CDR3 DNA is TGCGCCAGCAGCTCGTTGGGCGGAAGCTCCTACAATGAGCAGTTCTTC. This rearrangement joins TRBV5-1 to TRBJ2-1; unclear D gene. The V end lost 3 bases, the J end lost 0 bases, and 13 bases lay between the germline ends. Germline assignment: CDR1 SGHRS and CDR2 YFSETQ. CDR3 size: 16 residues.

The chain recombines TRBV7-2 with TRBJ1-5, with unresolved D. Germline CDR1 reads SGHTA; CDR2 reads FQGNSA. The length of the CDR3 is 13 residues. The V and J ends lost 5 bases and 5 bases respectively, with 10 bases between them. In DNA form, the CDR3 reads TGTGCCAGCAGCGGAGCATGGGATCAGCCCCAGCATTTT. Translating gives CASSGAWDQPQHF.

J is TRBJ2-1 and V is TRBV27, with TRBD2 identical over 11 bases. The CDR3 is made up of 15 amino acids. Germline V gene lookup returns CDR1 MNHEY and CDR2 SMNVEV (reference sequence). Trimming cost V 6 bases and J 2 bases; bases outside gene matches: 3. The CDR3 is CASSQLAGAYNEQFF. CDR3 bases: TGTGCCAGCAGCCAACTAGCGGGAGCCTACAATGAGCAGTTCTTC.

This clone was seen only a few times. The J gene is TRBJ1-5, the V gene TRBV10-3, with a possible D match to TRBD1 (6 bases). The CDR3 sequence is 13 residues long. Trimming removed 10 bases from V and 11 bases from J, with 21 bases in between. Germline lookup yields CDR1 ENHRY and CDR2 SYGVKD. CDR3 sequence (DNA): TGTGCCACCGGACAGCCGCCGGACGTAACCCAGCATTTT. It codes for CATGQPPDVTQHF.

V usage is TRBV6-5 and J usage is TRBJ2-7; TRBD2 might be the D (5 bases). The CDR3 loop spans 15 amino acids. The germline V and J ends were trimmed by 0 bases and 2 bases, with 11 bases remaining between them. Germline lookup yields CDR1 MNHEY and CDR2 SVGAGI. The CDR3 DNA is TGTGCCAGCAGTTACTCGCCGAGAGCGGCCTACGAGCAGTACTTC. Translating it yields CASSYSPRAAYEQYF.

The chain carries TRBV5-8 and TRBJ1-3; a possible D gene is TRBD1 (5 bases). Trimming removed 0 bases from V and 0 bases from J, with 19 bases in between. Germline V gives CDR1 SGHTS, CDR2 YDEGEE. CDR3 length equals 19 residues. The CDR3 spells CASSLVAGNSFFSGNTIYF. The CDR3 DNA follows: TGTGCCAGCAGCTTGGTGGCAGGGAACAGCTTCTTCTCTGGAAACACCATATATTTT.

The V gene is TRBV5-1, the J gene TRBJ1-4; maybe TRBD1 (5 bases). CDR3 length: 14 residues. The V end lost 4 bases, the J end lost 10 bases, and 17 bases lay between the germline ends. CDR1 and CDR2 (germline): SGHRS, YFSETQ. CDR3 amino acids: CASSPDSHLGKLFF. The CDR3 nucleotides are TGCGCCAGCAGCCCCGACAGCCACCTTGGAAAACTGTTTTTT.

The chain combines TRBV13 with TRBJ2-4, with D perhaps matching TRBD2 (6 bases). The V gene's germline CDR1 is PRHDT and CDR2 FYEKMQ (reference sequence). V was cut by 5 bases and J by 6 bases, with 17 bases left in between. The CDR3 is 15 residues long. The CDR3 region is CASSQGGGTVNIQYF. In nucleotides, the CDR3 is TGTGCCAGCAGCCAGGGAGGCGGGACGGTAAACATTCAGTACTTC. Supplemented by reference TRBV13 and TRBJ2-4, the full variable domain reads AAGVIQSPRHLIKEKRETATLKCYPIPRHDTVYWYQQGPGQDPQFLISFYEKMQSDKGSIPDRFSAQQFSDYHSELNMSSLELGDSALYFCASSQGGGTVNIQYFGAGTRLSVL.

This clone was counted a few times. The chain is built from TRBV5-1 and TRBJ1-1, with D perhaps matching TRBD1 (5 bases). V lost 0 bases to trimming and J lost 5 bases, with 14 bases between them. Germline CDR1 and CDR2: SGHRS and YFSETQ. CDR3 size: 15 residues. The CDR3 spells CASSLEGTPGTEAFF. The CDR3 DNA follows: TGCGCCAGCAGCTTGGAAGGGACCCCGGGGACTGAAGCTTTCTTT. The full variable domain, completed using reference TRBV5-1 and TRBJ1-1, is KAGVTQTPRYLIKTRGQQVTLSCSPISGHRSVSWYQQTPGQGLQFLFEYFSETQRNKGNFPGRFSGRQFSNSRSEMNVSTLELGDSALYLCASSLEGTPGTEAFFGQGTRLTVV.

This sequence joins TRBV9 and TRBJ1-1; D uncertain. CDR3 size: 14 residues. Between the trimmed V and J ends, which lost 0 bases and 0 bases, there was a span of 6 bases. CDR1 and CDR2 (germline): SGDLS, YYNGEE. The DNA for the CDR3 is TGTGCCAGCAGCGTAGGGGAAGTGAACACTGAAGCTTTCTTT. Amino acids: CASSVGEVNTEAFF.

There are a few counts of this clone. V gene TRBV28 combines with J gene TRBJ1-5; D unclear. Trimming removed 2 bases from V and 6 bases from J, with 8 bases in between. Germline CDR1 is MDHEN and CDR2 is SYDVKM. CDR3 length equals 13 residues. In DNA, the CDR3 is TGTGCCAGCAGTTTAGGAATCGGTCAGCCCCAGCATTTT. Its translation: CASSLGIGQPQHF.

The rearrangement joins TRBV5-1 to TRBJ1-3; TRBD1 is a possible D gene (5 bases). The germline V gene has CDR1 SGHRS and CDR2 YFSETQ. Trimming removed 3 bases at V and 2 bases at J, with 9 bases between. The CDR3 runs to 14 residues. CDR3 in amino acids: CASSSGTPGNTIYF. As DNA, the CDR3 is TGCGCCAGCAGCTCAGGGACCCCTGGAAACACCATATATTTT. Filled out from reference TRBV5-1 and TRBJ1-3, the complete variable domain reads KAGVTQTPRYLIKTRGQQVTLSCSPISGHRSVSWYQQTPGQGLQFLFEYFSETQRNKGNFPGRFSGRQFSNSRSEMNVSTLELGDSALYLCASSSGTPGNTIYFGEGSWLTVV.

This clone showed up just once. This chain joins TRBV6-1 and TRBJ1-6, with TRBD1 matching over 10 bases. The CDR3 consists of 14 residues. Per the germline V gene, CDR1 is MNHNS and CDR2 is SASEGT. V was clipped by 6 bases and J by 9 bases; unmatched bases: 5. The CDR3 loop reads CASRAGTGVSPLHF. The CDR3 nucleotides are TGTGCCAGCAGGGCAGGGACAGGGGTTTCACCCCTCCACTTT.

The chain combines TRBV27 with TRBJ2-1, with unresolved D. The CDR3 runs to 13 residues. CDR1 and CDR2 from the germline V gene are MNHEY and SMNVEV (reference sequence). Trimming stripped 8 bases from V and 1 base from J, with 9 bases between. The CDR3, as DNA: TGTGCCAGCTCTTCCCTTTCCTACAATGAGCAGTTCTTC. This encodes CASSSLSYNEQFF.

The rearrangement joins TRBV30 to TRBJ2-3; 12 bases align to TRBD2. The CDR3 loop spans 16 amino acids. Trimming cost V 8 bases and J 1 base; bases outside gene matches: 10. Per the germline V gene, CDR1 is GTSNPN and CDR2 is SVGIG (reference sequence). Here the CDR3 reads CAPLRTSGVGTDTQYF. The CDR3 DNA reads as TGTGCCCCATTAAGGACTAGCGGGGTGGGCACAGATACGCAGTATTTT.

The gene calls are TRBV2 and TRBJ2-5, with D unresolved. The V end was cut by 8 bases, the J end by 2 bases, with 12 bases between. This CDR3 has 13 amino acids. CDR1 and CDR2 from the germline V gene are SNHLY and FYNNEI. DNA for the CDR3: TGTGCCAGCTCTATAGCCAGGCAAGAGACCCAGTACTTC. Translation gives CASSIARQETQYF. Using reference TRBV2 and TRBJ2-5 for the parts outside the CDR3, the full variable domain is EPEVTQTPSHQVTQMGQEVILRCVPISNHLYFYWYRQILGQKVEFLVSFYNNEISEKSEIFDDQFSVERPDGSNFTLKIRSTKLEDSAMYFCASSIARQETQYFGPGTRLLVL.

J is TRBJ2-1 and V is TRBV11-3; 10 bases align to TRBD2. In germline, CDR1 is SGHNT, CDR2 YENEEA. Trimming cost V 5 bases and J 4 bases; bases outside gene matches: 8. The CDR3 spans 16 residues. The CDR3: CASSPSAGGLYNEQFF. In nucleotides, the CDR3 is TGTGCCAGCAGCCCTTCAGCGGGAGGGCTATACAATGAGCAGTTCTTC. Based on the CDR3 plus reference TRBV11-3 and TRBJ2-1, the full variable domain is EAGVVQSPRYKIIEKKQPVAFWCNPISGHNTLYWYLQNLGQGPELLIRYENEEAVDDSQLPKDRFSAERLKGVDSTLKIQPAELGDSAVYLCASSPSAGGLYNEQFFGPGTRLTVL.

The CDR3 spells CASSFISDEKLFF. The CDR3 DNA is TGCGCCAGCAGCTTTATTTCCGATGAAAAACTGTTTTTT. The chain has TRBV5-1 and TRBJ1-4; unclear D gene. The CDR3 runs to 13 residues. Germline CDR1 is SGHRS and CDR2 is YFSETQ. Trimming took 2 bases from V and 6 from J, leaving 8 bases between them.

This clone was seen once. V gene TRBV6-6 combines with J gene TRBJ1-5; TRBD1 matches at 7 bases. The CDR3 spans 14 residues. Looked up from germline, CDR1 is MNHNY and CDR2 is SVGAGI (reference sequence). After removal of 6 bases from V and 6 bases from J, the junction contained 8 bases not matched to a gene. CDR3 loop: CASSQTGVTQPQHF. DNA of the CDR3: TGTGCCAGCAGCCAAACAGGGGTTACTCAGCCCCAGCATTTT.

The rearrangement links TRBV28 to TRBJ2-7; D is tentatively TRBD1 or TRBD2 (5 bases each). The CDR3 is 15 amino acids. Trimming took off 5 bases at V and 6 bases at J, with 20 bases between the two ends. Germline V gives CDR1 MDHEN, CDR2 SYDVKM. Written as DNA, the CDR3 is TGTGCCAGCAGTACCAGGACATTCGGAGGAGGCGAGCAGTACTTC. Its protein product is CASSTRTFGGGEQYF.